A single sample is the source of the 4 T cell receptor beta chains below, sequenced in a study of shared clonotypes between healthy human individuals. It was CD45RO-negative cells, positively selected for CCR7, that made up naive CD8 cells, with terminally differentiated effector memory CD45RA+ cells excluded. Clones were read by immunoSEQ multiplex PCR, and TCRdb kept only the in-frame ones, dropping some. The repertoire holds about 2 million clones, with roughly 95% as singletons. Sequenced: naive CD8+ T cells sorted from blood. The receptor source for this set is a man between 18 and 29 years old in good health.

The rearrangement links TRBV6-5 to TRBJ2-2, with unresolved D. The CDR3 totals 15 residues. Germline V CDR1 and CDR2: MNHEY, SVGAGI. The V end lost 2 bases, the J end lost 4 bases, and 11 bases lay between the germline ends. The CDR3 DNA reads as TGTGCCAGCAGTTACAATTTTGCCCTCACCGGGGAGCTGTTTTTT. Residues: CASSYNFALTGELFF.

A single count supports this clone. This chain uses TRBV5-8 with TRBJ1-2; 11 bases line up with TRBD1. Germline CDR1 reads SGHTS; CDR2 reads YDEGEE. V was clipped by 4 bases and J by 5 bases; unmatched bases: 7. The CDR3 spans 15 residues. The CDR3 DNA follows: TGTGCCAGCAGCCTCCGGACAGGGGGCCGGTATGGCTACACCTTC. This sequence encodes CASSLRTGGRYGYTF.

The chain uses TRBV9 and TRBJ1-2, with unresolved D. Germline V CDR1 and CDR2: SGDLS, YYNGEE. The CDR3 length is 12 residues. Trimming shortened V by 2 bases and J by 2 bases, and 4 bases separated the two germline ends. CDR3: CASSVTNYGYTF. The DNA of the CDR3 is TGTGCCAGCAGCGTTACGAACTATGGCTACACCTTC.

The rearrangement links TRBV10-2 to TRBJ2-7, with D perhaps matching TRBD1 or TRBD2 (6 bases each). Between the trimmed V and J ends, which lost 10 bases and 7 bases, there was a span of 20 bases. Germline V lookup: CDR1 WSHSY, CDR2 SAAADI. This CDR3 spans 13 amino acids. This CDR3 reads CATNPGASAEQYF. The DNA of the CDR3 is TGCGCCACCAACCCAGGGGCTAGCGCAGAGCAGTACTTC.